Sequencing of this TCR beta chain was carried out in a study of blood T cell repertoires in COVID-19. The overall study: The United States, Italy and Spain supplied acute and convalescent COVID-19 samples.

As originally analysed: The authors estimated nucleated cell counts from reference gene primer amplification. The assay was immunoSEQ multiplex PCR, and TCRdb's table has in-frame clones only and misses some. V, J and clone size are taken as reported in that table, and D and trimming were inferred from the DNA itself. The sample yields about 160,000 clones, about 85% seen once. This CDR3 has 14 residues. The germline CDR1 and CDR2 sequences are SQVTM and ANQGSEA. Trimming took 0 bases from V and 6 from J, leaving 14 bases between them. Patients of the Seattle cohort, enrolled during active infection, were followed longitudinally.

This clonotype was sampled from a woman in her forties or fifties with COVID-19, enrolled during active disease. The material sequenced was peripheral blood. V and J are TRBV29-1 and TRBJ1-2; D gene uncertain. The CDR3 coding sequence is TGCAGCGTTGAAGACCGAAGAAGGAGGGATGGCTACACCTTC. Its protein product is CSVEDRRRRDGYTF. The whole variable domain, remainder taken from reference TRBV29-1 and TRBJ1-2, is SAVISQKPSRDICQRGTSLTIQCQVDSQVTMMFWYRQQPGQSLTLIATANQGSEATYESGFVIDKFPISRPNLTFSTLTVSNMSPEDSSIYLCSVEDRRRRDGYTFGSGTRLTVV.